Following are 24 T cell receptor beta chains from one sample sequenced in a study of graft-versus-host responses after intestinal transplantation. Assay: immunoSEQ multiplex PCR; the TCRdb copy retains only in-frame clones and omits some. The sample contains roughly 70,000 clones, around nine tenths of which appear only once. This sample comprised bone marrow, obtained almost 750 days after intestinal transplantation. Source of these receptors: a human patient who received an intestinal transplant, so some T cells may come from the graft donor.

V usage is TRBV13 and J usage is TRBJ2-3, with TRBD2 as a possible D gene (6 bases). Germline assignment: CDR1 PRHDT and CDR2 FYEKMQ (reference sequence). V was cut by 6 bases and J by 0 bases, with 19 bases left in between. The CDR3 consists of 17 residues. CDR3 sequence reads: CASSSMGLSTSTDTQYF. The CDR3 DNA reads TGTGCCAGCAGTTCTATGGGACTCTCCACTAGCACAGATACGCAGTATTTT.

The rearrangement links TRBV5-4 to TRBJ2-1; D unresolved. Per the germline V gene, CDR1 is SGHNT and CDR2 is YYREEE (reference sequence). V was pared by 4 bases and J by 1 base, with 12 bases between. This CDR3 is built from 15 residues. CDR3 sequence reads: CASSPLEESYNEQFF. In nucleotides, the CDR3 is TGTGCCAGCAGCCCGTTAGAGGAATCCTACAATGAGCAGTTCTTC.

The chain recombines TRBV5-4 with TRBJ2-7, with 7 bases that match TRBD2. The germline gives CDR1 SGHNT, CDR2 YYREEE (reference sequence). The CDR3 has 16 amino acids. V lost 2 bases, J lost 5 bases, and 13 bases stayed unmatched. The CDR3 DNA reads TGTGCCAGCAGCTTCCCCGGAGCGGGAAGAGTTGACGAGCAGTACTTC. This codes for CASSFPGAGRVDEQYF. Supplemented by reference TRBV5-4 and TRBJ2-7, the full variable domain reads ETGVTQSPTHLIKTRGQQVTLRCSSQSGHNTVSWYQQALGQGPQFIFQYYREEENGRGNFPPRFSGLQFPNYSSELNVNALELDDSALYLCASSFPGAGRVDEQYFGPGTRLTVT.

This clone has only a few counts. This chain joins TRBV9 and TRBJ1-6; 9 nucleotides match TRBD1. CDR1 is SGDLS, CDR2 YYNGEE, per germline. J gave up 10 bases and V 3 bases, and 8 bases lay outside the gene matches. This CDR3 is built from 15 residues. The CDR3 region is CASSEAGTGKSPLHF. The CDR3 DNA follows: TGTGCCAGCAGCGAGGCCGGGACAGGGAAATCACCCCTCCACTTT.

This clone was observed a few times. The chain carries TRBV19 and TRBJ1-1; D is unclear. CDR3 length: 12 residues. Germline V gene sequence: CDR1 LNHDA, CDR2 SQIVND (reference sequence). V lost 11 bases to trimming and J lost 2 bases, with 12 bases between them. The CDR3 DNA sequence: TGTGCCGTAACGTCGGGTAACACTGAAGCTTTCTTT. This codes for CAVTSGNTEAFF.

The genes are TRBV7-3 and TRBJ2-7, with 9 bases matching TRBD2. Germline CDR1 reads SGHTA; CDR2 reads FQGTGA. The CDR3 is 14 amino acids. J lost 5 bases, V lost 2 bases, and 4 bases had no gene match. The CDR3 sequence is CASSLGGRADEQYF. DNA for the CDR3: TGTGCCAGCAGCTTAGGCGGGAGGGCGGACGAGCAGTACTTC.

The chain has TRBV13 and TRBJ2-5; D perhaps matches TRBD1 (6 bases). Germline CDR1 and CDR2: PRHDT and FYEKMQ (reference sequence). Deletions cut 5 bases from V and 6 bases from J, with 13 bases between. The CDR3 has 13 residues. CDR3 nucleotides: TGTGCCAGCAGCCGACAGGTAGTAAAGACCCAGTACTTC. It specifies CASSRQVVKTQYF.

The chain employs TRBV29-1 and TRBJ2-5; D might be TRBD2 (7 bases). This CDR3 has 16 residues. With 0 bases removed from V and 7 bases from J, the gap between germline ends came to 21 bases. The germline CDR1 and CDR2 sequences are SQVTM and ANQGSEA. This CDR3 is CSVEDGGGGPSRTQYF. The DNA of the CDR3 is TGCAGCGTTGAAGATGGGGGCGGGGGTCCCTCTAGGACCCAGTACTTC.

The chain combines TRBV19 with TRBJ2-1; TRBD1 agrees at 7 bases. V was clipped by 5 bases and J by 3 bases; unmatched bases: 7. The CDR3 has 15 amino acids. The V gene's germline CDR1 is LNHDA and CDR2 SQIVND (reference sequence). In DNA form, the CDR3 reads TGTGCCAGTAGTTCCCGGACAGGTGGCTACAATGAGCAGTTCTTC. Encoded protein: CASSSRTGGYNEQFF.

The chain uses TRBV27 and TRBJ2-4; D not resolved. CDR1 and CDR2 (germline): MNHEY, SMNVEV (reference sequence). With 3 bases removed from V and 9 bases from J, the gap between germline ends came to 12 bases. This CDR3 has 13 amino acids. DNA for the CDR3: TGTGCCAGCAGTTTGGGTCAGGAAAGCATTCAGTACTTC. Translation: CASSLGQESIQYF.

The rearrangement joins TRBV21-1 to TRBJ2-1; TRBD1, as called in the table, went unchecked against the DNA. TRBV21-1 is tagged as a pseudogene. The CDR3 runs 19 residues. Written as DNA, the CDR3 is TGTGCCAGCAGCAAACGGTCGTTACAGGGCCCGAGCTCCTACAATGAGCAGTTCTTC. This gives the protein CASSKRSLQGPSSYNEQFF.

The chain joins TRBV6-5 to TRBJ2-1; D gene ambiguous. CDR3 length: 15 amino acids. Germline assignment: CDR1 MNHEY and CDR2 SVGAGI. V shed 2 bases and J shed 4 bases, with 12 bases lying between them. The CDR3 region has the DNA TGTGCCAGCAGTTACCATACGGCTTCATACAATGAGCAGTTCTTC. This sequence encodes CASSYHTASYNEQFF.

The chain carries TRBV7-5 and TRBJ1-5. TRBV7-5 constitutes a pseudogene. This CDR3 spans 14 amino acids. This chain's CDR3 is CASSSDGSNQPQHF. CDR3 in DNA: TGTGCCAGCAGCTCCGATGGTAGCAATCAGCCCCAGCATTTT.

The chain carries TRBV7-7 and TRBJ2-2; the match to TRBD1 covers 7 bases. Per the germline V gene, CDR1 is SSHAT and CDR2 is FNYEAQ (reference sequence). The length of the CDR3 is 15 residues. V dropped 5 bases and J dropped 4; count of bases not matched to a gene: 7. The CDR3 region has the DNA TGTGCCAGCAGCCCAACAGGGGTGGGCACCGGGGAGCTGTTTTTT. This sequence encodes CASSPTGVGTGELFF.

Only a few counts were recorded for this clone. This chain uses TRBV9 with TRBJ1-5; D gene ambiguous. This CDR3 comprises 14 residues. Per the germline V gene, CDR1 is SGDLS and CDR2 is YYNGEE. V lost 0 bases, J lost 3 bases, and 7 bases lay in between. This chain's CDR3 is CASSVGSINQPQHF. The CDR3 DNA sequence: TGTGCCAGCAGCGTAGGCAGCATCAATCAGCCCCAGCATTTT.

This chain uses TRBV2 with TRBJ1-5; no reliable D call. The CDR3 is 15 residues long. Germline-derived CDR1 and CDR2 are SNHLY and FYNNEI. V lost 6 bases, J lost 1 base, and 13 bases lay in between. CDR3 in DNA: TGTGCCAGCAGCGTTAGGCGGGAGAGCAATCAGCCCCAGCATTTT. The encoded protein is CASSVRRESNQPQHF.

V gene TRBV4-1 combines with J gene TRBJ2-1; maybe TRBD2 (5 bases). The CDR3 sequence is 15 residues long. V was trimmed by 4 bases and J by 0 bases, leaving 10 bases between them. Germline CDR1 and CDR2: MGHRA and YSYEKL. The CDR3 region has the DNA TGCGCCAGCAGCCCAATAGCGAGCTCCTACAATGAGCAGTTCTTC. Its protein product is CASSPIASSYNEQFF.

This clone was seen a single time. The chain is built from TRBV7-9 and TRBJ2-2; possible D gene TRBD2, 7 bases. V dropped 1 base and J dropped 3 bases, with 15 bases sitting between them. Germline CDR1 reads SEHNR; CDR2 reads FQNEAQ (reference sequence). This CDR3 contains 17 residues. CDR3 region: CASSLGDRGAHTGELFF. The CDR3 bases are TGTGCCAGCAGCTTAGGAGACCGGGGGGCGCACACCGGGGAGCTGTTTTTT.

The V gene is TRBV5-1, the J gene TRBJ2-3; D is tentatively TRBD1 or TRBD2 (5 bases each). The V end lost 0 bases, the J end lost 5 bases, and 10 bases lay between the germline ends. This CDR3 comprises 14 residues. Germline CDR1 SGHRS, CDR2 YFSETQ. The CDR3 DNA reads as TGCGCCAGCAGCTTGGGAGGGGTAGAAGATACGCAGTATTTT. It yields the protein CASSLGGVEDTQYF.

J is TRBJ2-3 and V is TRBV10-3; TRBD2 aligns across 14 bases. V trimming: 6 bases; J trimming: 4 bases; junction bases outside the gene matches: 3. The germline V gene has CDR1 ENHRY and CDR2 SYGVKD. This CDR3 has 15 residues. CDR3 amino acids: CAIRGLAGVADTQYF. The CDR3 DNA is TGTGCCATCAGGGGACTAGCGGGAGTGGCAGATACGCAGTATTTT.

CDR3 sequence reads: CASSSALRDILTDTQYF. The CDR3 nucleotides are TGTGCCAGCAGCTCCGCTTTGAGGGACATCCTCACAGATACGCAGTATTTT. V usage is TRBV7-6 and J usage is TRBJ2-3; D possibly corresponds to TRBD1 (6 bases). Trimming removed 4 bases at V and 2 bases at J, with 19 bases between. Germline assignment: CDR1 SGHVS and CDR2 FNYEAQ. The length of the CDR3 is 17 residues. Variable domain in full (rest from reference TRBV7-6 and TRBJ2-3): GAGVSQSPRYKVTKRGQDVALRCDPISGHVSLYWYRQALGQGPEFLTYFNYEAQQDKSGLPNDRFSAERPEGSISTLTIQRTEQRDSAMYRCASSSALRDILTDTQYFGPGTRLTVL.

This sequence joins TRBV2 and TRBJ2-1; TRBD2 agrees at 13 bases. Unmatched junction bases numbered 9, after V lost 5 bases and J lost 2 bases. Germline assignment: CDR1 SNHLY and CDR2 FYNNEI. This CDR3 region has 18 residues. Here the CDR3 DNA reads TGTGCCAGCAGTCGCGGGACTAGCGGGAACCCTCCCTACAATGAGCAGTTCTTC. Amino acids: CASSRGTSGNPPYNEQFF.

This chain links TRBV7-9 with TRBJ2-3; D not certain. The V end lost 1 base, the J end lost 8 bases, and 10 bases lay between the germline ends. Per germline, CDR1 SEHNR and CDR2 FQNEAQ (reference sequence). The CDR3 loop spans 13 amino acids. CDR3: CASSLGQHGTQYF. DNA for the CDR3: TGTGCCAGCAGCTTAGGCCAGCACGGTACGCAGTATTTT.

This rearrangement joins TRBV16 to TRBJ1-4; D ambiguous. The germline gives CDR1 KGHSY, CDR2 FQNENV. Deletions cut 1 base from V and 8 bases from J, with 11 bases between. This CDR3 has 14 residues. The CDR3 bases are TGTGCCAGCAGCCAATTAGAGGGTGACGAAAAACTGTTTTTT. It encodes CASSQLEGDEKLFF.